The entry that follows covers one T cell receptor (beta chain) sequence. CDR3 length equals 11 residues. V was clipped by 0 bases and J by 13 bases, with 7 bases between them. Germline V gene lookup returns CDR1 DFQATT and CDR2 SNEGSKA (reference sequence). The record originates from a study of PD-1 blockade in classical Hodgkin lymphoma. Following autologous stem cell transplantation, relapse occurred in every patient, and exposure to brentuximab vedotin varied. The method was immunoSEQ multiplex PCR; TCRdb's version includes in-frame clones alone and lacks a portion of them. Among some 60,000 clones listed, around 89% were seen once.

The specimen comprised peripheral blood mononuclear cells (PBMCs), sampled at baseline. This receptor was identified in a human donor with classical Hodgkin lymphoma. The chain links TRBV20-1 to TRBJ1-6; D may be TRBD1 (5 bases). CDR3 DNA: TGCAGTGCTAGAGATGGGGGTCCCCTCCACTTT. Its protein product is CSARDGGPLHF.